This TCR beta chain came from a study of T cell repertoires in cytomegalovirus infection. Study as a whole: Selected CMV epitopes included recently identified HLA-C-restricted ones as well as well-studied HLA-B-restricted ones. Both CMV infection and a matching HLA type were indicated by public TCR beta signatures. Study-wide results and caveats: HLA-C-restricted CMV-specific TCR beta clonotypes prevailed in the ex vivo response. Carriers of CMV plus the relevant HLA were identified by cumulative public TCR beta family frequency.

The CDR3 runs 18 residues. J gave up 3 bases and V 7 bases, and 11 bases lay outside the gene matches. TCRdb used MiXCR to reprocess the reads, holding one entry per CDR3 protein. Of 370,000 or so distinct CDR3 sequences listed, roughly 36% are singletons. This clonotype occurred a few times. The antigen is undetermined. This TCR derives from a human donor in good health (CMV status not recorded). Some clones in this sample may be carry-over from other donors' samples. The V gene is TRBV12-3 or TRBV12-4, the J gene TRBJ2-1, with 14 bases aligning to TRBD2. The sequences come from cultured PBMCs, collected from culture after CMV antigen stimulation. The CDR3 here is CASIKGLAGVTGYNEQFF. The CDR3 DNA sequence: TGTGCCAGCATCAAGGGACTAGCGGGAGTAACGGGCTACAATGAGCAGTTCTTC.